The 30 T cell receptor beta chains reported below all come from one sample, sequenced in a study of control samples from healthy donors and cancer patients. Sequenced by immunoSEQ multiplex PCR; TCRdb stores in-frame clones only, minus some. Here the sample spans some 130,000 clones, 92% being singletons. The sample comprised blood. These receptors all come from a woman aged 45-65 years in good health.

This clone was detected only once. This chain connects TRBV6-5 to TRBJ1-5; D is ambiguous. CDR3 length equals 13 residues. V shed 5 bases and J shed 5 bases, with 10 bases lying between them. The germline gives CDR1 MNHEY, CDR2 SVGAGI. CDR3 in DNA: TGTGCCAGCAGTAGACTCTCTTATCAGCCCCAGCATTTT. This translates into CASSRLSYQPQHF.

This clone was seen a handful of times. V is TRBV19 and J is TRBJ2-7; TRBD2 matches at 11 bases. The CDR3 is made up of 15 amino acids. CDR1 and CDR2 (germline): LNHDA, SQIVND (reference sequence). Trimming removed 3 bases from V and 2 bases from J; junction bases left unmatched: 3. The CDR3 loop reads CASSMGLAATYEQYF. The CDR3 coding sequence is TGTGCCAGTAGTATGGGACTAGCGGCTACCTACGAGCAGTACTTC. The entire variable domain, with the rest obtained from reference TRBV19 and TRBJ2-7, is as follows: DGGITQSPKYLFRKEGQNVTLSCEQNLNHDAMYWYRQDPGQGLRLIYYSQIVNDFQKGDIAEGYSVSREKKESFPLTVTSAQKNPTAFYLCASSMGLAATYEQYFGPGTRLTVT.

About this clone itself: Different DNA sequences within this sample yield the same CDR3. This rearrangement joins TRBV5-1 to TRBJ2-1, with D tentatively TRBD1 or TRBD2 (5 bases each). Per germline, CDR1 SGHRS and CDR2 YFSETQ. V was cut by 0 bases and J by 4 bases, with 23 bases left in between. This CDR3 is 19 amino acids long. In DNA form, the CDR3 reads TGCGCCAGCAGCTTGGGTATCCAGGGTACTCAAGCGGCATACAATGAGCAGTTCTTC. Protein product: CASSLGIQGTQAAYNEQFF.

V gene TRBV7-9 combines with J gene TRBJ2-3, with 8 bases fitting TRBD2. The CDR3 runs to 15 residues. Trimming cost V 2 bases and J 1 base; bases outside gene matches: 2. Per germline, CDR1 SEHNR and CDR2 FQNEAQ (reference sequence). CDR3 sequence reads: CASSLREGGTDTQYF. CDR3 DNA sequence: TGTGCCAGCAGCTTACGGGAGGGGGGCACAGATACGCAGTATTTT.

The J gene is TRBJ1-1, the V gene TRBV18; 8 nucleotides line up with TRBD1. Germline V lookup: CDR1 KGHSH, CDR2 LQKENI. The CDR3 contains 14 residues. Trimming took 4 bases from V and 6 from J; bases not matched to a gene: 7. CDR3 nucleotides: TGTGCCAGCTCACGAGGTCAGGGGGCGGCTGAAGCTTTCTTT. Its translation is CASSRGQGAAEAFF.

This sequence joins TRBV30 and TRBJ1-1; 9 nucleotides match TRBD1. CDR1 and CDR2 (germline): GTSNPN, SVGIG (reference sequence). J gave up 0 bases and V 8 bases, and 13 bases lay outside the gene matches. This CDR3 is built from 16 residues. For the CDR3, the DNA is TGTGCCGGAAGCTTACAGGGGGCGCGCATGAACACTGAAGCTTTCTTT. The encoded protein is CAGSLQGARMNTEAFF.

The CDR3 loop reads CASSLEGEELFF. In DNA form, the CDR3 reads TGTGCCAGCAGTTTAGAGGGAGAGGAGCTGTTTTTT. This chain uses TRBV12-3 or TRBV12-4 with TRBJ2-2; possible D gene TRBD2, 5 bases. V shed 1 base and J shed 10 bases, with 7 bases lying between them. The CDR3 loop spans 12 amino acids.

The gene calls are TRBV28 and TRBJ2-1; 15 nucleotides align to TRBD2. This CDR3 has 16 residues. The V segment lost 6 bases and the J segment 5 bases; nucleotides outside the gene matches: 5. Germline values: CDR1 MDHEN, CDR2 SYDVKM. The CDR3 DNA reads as TGTGCCAGCAGCCGGGGACTAGCGGGAGGCGACAATGAGCAGTTCTTC. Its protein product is CASSRGLAGGDNEQFF.

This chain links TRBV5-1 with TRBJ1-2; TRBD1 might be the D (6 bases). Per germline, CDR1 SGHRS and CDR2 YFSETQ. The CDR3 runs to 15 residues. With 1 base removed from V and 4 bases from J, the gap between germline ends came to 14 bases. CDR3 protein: CASSLPGGGAYGYTF. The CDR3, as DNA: TGCGCCAGCAGCTTGCCCGGCGGGGGGGCCTATGGCTACACCTTC.

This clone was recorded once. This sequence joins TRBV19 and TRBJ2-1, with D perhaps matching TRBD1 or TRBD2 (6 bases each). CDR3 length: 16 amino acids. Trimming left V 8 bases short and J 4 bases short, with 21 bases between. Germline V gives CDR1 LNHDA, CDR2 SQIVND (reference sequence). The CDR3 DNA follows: TGTGCCAGTTCCTCGGGGGCGGCCGGGAGATACAATGAGCAGTTCTTC. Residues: CASSSGAAGRYNEQFF.

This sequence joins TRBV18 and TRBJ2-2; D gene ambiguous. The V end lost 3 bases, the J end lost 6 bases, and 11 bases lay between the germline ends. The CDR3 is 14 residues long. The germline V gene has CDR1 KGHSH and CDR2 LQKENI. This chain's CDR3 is CASSPTGPPGELFF. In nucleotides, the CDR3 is TGTGCCAGCTCACCCACTGGACCGCCCGGGGAGCTGTTTTTT.

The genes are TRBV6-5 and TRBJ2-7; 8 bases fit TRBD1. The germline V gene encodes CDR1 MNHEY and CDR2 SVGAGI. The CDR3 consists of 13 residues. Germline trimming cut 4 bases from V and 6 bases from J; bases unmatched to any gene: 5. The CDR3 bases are TGTGCCAGCAGTTTAAATACAGGGGGCGAGCAGTACTTC. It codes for CASSLNTGGEQYF.

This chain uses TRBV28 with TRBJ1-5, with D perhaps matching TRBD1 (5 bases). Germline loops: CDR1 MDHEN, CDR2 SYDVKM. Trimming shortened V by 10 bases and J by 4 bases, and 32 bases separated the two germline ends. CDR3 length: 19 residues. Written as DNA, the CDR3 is TGTGCCATCGCAACCGGGGCTACCTTGGACGGGAGGATTAATCAGCCCCAGCATTTT. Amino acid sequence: CAIATGATLDGRINQPQHF.

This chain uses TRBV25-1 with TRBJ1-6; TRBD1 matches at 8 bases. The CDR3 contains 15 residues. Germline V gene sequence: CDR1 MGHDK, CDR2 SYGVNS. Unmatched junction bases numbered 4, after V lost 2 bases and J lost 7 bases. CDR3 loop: CASSEDPGGNSPLHF. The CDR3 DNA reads TGTGCCAGCAGTGAAGATCCAGGGGGCAATTCACCCCTCCACTTT. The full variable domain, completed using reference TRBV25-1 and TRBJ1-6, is EADIYQTPRYLVIGTGKKITLECSQTMGHDKMYWYQQDPGMELHLIHYSYGVNSTEKGDLSSESTVSRIRTEHFPLTLESARPSHTSQYLCASSEDPGGNSPLHFGNGTRLTVT.

DNA for the CDR3: TGTGCCAGCAGCTTAACTGGGACTAGCCCCCAAGAGACCCAGTACTTC. As protein: CASSLTGTSPQETQYF. J is TRBJ2-5 and V is TRBV7-9, with 9 bases aligning to TRBD2. The CDR3 sequence is 16 residues long. Germline values: CDR1 SEHNR, CDR2 FQNEAQ (reference sequence). Trimming at V came to 2 bases and at J to 1 base, leaving 5 bases not matched to a gene.

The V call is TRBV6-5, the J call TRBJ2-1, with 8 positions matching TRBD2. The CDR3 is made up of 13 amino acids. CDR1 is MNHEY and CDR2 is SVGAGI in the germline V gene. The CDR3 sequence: CATKPGGRGEQFF. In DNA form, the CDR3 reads TGTGCGACGAAACCGGGAGGGCGGGGTGAGCAGTTCTTC.

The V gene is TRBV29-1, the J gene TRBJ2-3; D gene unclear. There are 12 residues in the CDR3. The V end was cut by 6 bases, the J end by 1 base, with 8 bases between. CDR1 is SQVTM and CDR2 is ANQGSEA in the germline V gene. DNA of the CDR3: TGCAGCGTCTTGGACGGCACAGATACGCAGTATTTT. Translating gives CSVLDGTDTQYF.

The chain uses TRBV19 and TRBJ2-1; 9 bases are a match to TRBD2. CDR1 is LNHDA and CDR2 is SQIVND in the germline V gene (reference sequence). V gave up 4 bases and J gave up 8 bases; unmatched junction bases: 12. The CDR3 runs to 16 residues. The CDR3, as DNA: TGTGCCAGTAGTAAGGGCCACAGCGGGAGGTTCCATGAGCAGTTCTTC. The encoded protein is CASSKGHSGRFHEQFF.

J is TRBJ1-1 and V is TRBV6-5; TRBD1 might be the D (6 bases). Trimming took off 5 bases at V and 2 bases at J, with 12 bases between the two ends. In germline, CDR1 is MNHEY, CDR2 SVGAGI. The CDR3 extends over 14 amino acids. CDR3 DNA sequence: TGTGCCAGCAGTCTGGGACAAACCAACACTGAAGCTTTCTTT. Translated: CASSLGQTNTEAFF.

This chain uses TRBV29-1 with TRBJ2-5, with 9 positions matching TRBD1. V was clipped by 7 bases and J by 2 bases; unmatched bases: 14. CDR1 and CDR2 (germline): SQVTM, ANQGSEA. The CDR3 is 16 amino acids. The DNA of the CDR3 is TGCAGCGGCCGTAAGGGCGGGACAGGGCTGCAAGAGACCCAGTACTTC. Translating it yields CSGRKGGTGLQETQYF. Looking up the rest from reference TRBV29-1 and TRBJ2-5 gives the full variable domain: SAVISQKPSRDICQRGTSLTIQCQVDSQVTMMFWYRQQPGQSLTLIATANQGSEATYESGFVIDKFPISRPNLTFSTLTVSNMSPEDSSIYLCSGRKGGTGLQETQYFGPGTRLLVL.

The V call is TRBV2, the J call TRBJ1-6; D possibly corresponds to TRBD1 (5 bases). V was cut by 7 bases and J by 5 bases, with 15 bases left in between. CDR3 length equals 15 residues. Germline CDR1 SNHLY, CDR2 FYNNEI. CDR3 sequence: CASMGRGMNNSPLHF. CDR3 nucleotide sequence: TGTGCCAGCATGGGGCGGGGTATGAATAATTCACCCCTCCACTTT.

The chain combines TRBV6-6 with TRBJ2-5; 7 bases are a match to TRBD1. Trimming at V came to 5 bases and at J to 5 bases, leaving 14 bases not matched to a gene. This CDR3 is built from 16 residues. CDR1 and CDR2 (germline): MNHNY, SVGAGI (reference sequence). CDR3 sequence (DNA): TGTGCCAGCAGTCCACAAGGACAGGTCACCGCTGAGACCCAGTACTTC. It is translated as CASSPQGQVTAETQYF.

The CDR3, as DNA: TGTGCCTGGAGTGCGGGGAACTATGGCTACACCTTC. Its translation is CAWSAGNYGYTF. The V and J genes are TRBV30 and TRBJ1-2, with D unresolved. V was clipped by 1 base and J by 2 bases, with 5 bases between them. Germline loops: CDR1 GTSNPN, CDR2 SVGIG (reference sequence). CDR3 length equals 12 residues.

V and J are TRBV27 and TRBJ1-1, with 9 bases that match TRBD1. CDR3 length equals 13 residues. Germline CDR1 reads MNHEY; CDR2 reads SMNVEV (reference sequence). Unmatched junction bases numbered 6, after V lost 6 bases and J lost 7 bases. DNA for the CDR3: TGTGCCAGCAGACTACAGGGGGCTATTGAAGCTTTCTTT. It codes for CASRLQGAIEAFF.

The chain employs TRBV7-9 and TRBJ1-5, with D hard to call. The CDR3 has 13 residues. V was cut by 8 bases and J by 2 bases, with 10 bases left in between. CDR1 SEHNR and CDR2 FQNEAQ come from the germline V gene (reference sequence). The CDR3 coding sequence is TGTGCCAGCGGGGAGGTGGGCAATCAGCCCCAGCATTTT. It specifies CASGEVGNQPQHF.

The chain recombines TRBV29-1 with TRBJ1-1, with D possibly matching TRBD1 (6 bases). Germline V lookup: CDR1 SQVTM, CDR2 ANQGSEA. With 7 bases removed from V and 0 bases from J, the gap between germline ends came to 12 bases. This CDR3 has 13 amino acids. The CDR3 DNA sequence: TGCAGCGCGAGACAGGTTATGAACACTGAAGCTTTCTTT. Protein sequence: CSARQVMNTEAFF.

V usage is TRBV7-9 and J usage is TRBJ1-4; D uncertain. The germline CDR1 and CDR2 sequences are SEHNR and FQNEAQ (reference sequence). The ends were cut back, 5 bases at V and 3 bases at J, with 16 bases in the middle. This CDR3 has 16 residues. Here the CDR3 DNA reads TGTGCCAGCAGCCGCTCTGTTGTGGGGTCTAATGAAAAACTGTTTTTT. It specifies CASSRSVVGSNEKLFF.

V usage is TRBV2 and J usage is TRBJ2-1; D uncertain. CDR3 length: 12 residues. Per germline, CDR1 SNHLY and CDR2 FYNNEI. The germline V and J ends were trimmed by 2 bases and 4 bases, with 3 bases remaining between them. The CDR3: CASSETYNEQFF. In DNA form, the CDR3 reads TGTGCCAGCAGTGAAACTTACAATGAGCAGTTCTTC.

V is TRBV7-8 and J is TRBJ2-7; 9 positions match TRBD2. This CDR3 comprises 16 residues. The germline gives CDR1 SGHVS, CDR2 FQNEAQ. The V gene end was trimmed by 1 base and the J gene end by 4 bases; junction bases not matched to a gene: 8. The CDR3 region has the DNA TGTGCCAGCAGCTTAGGGACTAGCGAGAGACCGTACGAGCAGTACTTC. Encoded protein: CASSLGTSERPYEQYF.

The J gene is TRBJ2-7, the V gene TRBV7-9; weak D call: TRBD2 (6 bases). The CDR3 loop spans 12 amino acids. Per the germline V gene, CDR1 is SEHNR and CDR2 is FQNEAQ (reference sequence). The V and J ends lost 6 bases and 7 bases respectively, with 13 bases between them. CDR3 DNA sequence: TGTGCCAGCAGTCTTATAGCGGAAGAGCAGTACTTC. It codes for CASSLIAEEQYF.